This T cell receptor beta chain was observed in a study of blood T cell repertoires in COVID-19. This clone was detected a few times. CDR3 length: 15 amino acids. CDR1 and CDR2 (germline): LNHDA, SQIVND (reference sequence). The V end lost 5 bases, the J end lost 10 bases, and 23 bases lay between the germline ends. Clones were read by immunoSEQ multiplex PCR, and TCRdb kept only the in-frame ones, dropping some. The repertoire includes 55,000 to 70,000 clones, over 75% of them detected once, and 6.9% sits in the top ten. The sample was peripheral blood. This receptor was identified in a man in his 60s with active or convalescent COVID-19. The chain has TRBV19 and TRBJ1-1; TRBD1 is a possible D gene (5 bases). CDR3 loop: CASSREGAPIKGAFF. The CDR3 DNA reads as TGTGCCAGTAGTCGAGAAGGGGCGCCCATCAAGGGAGCTTTCTTT.